This T cell receptor beta chain derives from a study of T-cell memory formation after mild COVID-19. Losses at the gene ends were 5 bases for V and 5 bases for J; bases not matched to a gene: 7. This CDR3 region has 14 residues. General study findings and limits: Memory sampled before infection contained some responding clones, suggesting cross-reactive memory joined.

In its sample, this clonotype was seen a few times. Its antigen is still unknown. TCR alpha and TCR beta cDNA libraries with sample barcodes and UMIs came from 5'RACE using constant-segment primers. Using its own MiXCR run on the 5' RACE reads, TCRdb lists one record per CDR3 protein. The table lists roughly 70,000 distinct CDR3 sequences, 15% to 20% of them singletons. The chain employs TRBV12-3 or TRBV12-4 and TRBJ2-5; 8 positions match TRBD1. The receptor was isolated from an adult woman who had mild COVID-19 (a few samples of this study predate the infection). Cell type and time point are not known. Sequencing was done on a sample of PBMCs or a T cell subset sorted from them (not recorded which). The CDR3, as DNA: TGTGCCAGCAGTCTACTGGACAGGGAGGAGACCCAGTACTTC. As protein: CASSLLDREETQYF.